The 6 T cell receptor beta chains listed next were all sequenced from one sample in a study of blood T cell repertoires in COVID-19. Only in-frame clones appear in the TCRdb table, and some are missing; sequencing was by immunoSEQ multiplex PCR. Of just over 80,000 clones listed, approximately 90% are singletons. The sample was PBMCs or T cells enriched from blood (not recorded which). Source of these receptors: a woman in her forties or fifties with acute COVID-19.

The chain carries TRBV25-1 and TRBJ1-5; D uncertain. V gave up 4 bases and J gave up 3 bases, with 4 bases separating them. Germline CDR1 is MGHDK and CDR2 is SYGVNS. The CDR3 has 12 residues. CDR3 amino acids: CASSVNNQPQHF. In DNA form, the CDR3 reads TGTGCCAGCAGTGTAAACAATCAGCCCCAGCATTTT.

This clone was detected once. The chain has TRBV18 and TRBJ1-1; 7 nucleotides match TRBD1. V lost 5 bases and J lost 3; bases outside the gene matches: 6. This CDR3 spans 14 amino acids. Germline CDR1 reads KGHSH; CDR2 reads LQKENI. The CDR3 bases are TGTGCCAGCTCATTAACAGGGGAGGACACTGAAGCTTTCTTT. Amino acids: CASSLTGEDTEAFF.

This chain connects TRBV2 to TRBJ2-1; 12 nucleotides align to TRBD2. CDR3 length: 18 residues. The germline V gene has CDR1 SNHLY and CDR2 FYNNEI. J lost 7 bases, V lost 5 bases, and 15 bases had no gene match. CDR3 sequence reads: CASSPSPLTSGSFNEQFF. CDR3 coding DNA: TGTGCCAGCAGTCCCAGCCCCCTGACTAGCGGGAGTTTTAATGAGCAGTTCTTC.

This chain links TRBV7-9 with TRBJ1-6; 7 positions agree with TRBD1. The CDR3 totals 15 residues. V gave up 3 bases and J gave up 7 bases; unmatched junction bases: 6. Germline V gene sequence: CDR1 SEHNR, CDR2 FQNEAQ (reference sequence). CDR3 nucleotide sequence: TGTGCCAGCAGCTTCGGGGACAGCGTCAATTCACCCCTCCACTTT. This gives the protein CASSFGDSVNSPLHF.

This clone has just a few counts. CDR3 residues: CASSSLAGAYNEQFF. For the CDR3, the DNA is TGTGCCAGCAGCTCTCTAGCGGGAGCTTACAATGAGCAGTTCTTC. The chain carries TRBV6-5 and TRBJ2-1; 10 bases align to TRBD2. CDR1 MNHEY and CDR2 SVGAGI come from the germline V gene. V shed 6 bases, J shed 4 bases, and the junction held 6 bases outside the gene matches. The CDR3 has 15 amino acids.

This clone was detected only once. The V gene is TRBV29-1, the J gene TRBJ1-4, with 10 bases lining up with TRBD1. This CDR3 region has 13 residues. Germline-derived CDR1 and CDR2 are SQVTM and ANQGSEA. With V trimmed by 6 bases and J by 3 bases, 1 base remained unmatched. As DNA, the CDR3 is TGCAGCGTCGGGACAGGGGCTAATGAAAAACTGTTTTTT. It translates to CSVGTGANEKLFF.